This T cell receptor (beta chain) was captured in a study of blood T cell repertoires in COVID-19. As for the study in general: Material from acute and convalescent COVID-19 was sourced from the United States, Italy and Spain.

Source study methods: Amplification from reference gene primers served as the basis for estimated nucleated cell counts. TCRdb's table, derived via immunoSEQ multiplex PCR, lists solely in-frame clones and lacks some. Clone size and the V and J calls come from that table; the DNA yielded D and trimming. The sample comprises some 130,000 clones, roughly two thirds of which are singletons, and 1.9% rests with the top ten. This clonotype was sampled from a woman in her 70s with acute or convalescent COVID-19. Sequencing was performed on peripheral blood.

The CDR3 reads CASSPSGGSGQPQHF. The DNA for the CDR3 is TGCGCCAGCAGCCCTTCAGGGGGCAGTGGTCAGCCCCAGCATTTT. The chain links TRBV5-1 to TRBJ1-5; 8 nucleotides align to TRBD1. Germline V gene data show CDR1 as SGHRS and CDR2 as YFSETQ. This CDR3 spans 15 amino acids. The V and J ends lost 4 bases and 6 bases, in that order; junction bases with no gene match: 9.